Sequencing of this T cell receptor (beta chain) was carried out in a study of cytomegalovirus exposure and HLA in healthy donors. General observations from the study: In a later analysis, common viral pathogens appeared linked to several of the most significant clusters.

From germline, CDR1 is SGHRS and CDR2 YFSETQ. The ends were cut back, 1 base at V and 10 bases at J, with 12 bases in the middle. The CDR3 contains 13 residues. In the case of this clone: Antigen specificity is unknown.

Those who donated were healthy bone marrow donors. 60 Vbeta and 13 Jbeta primers were used in PCR. In the original workflow: A later analysis tallied tens of millions of unique TCR beta chains, around 11 million of them shared. Produced via immunoSEQ multiplex PCR; TCRdb's table is partial and in-frame only. V and J calls plus clone size are reproduced from that table; the DNA served to infer D and trimming. The listing records roughly 150,000 clones. The sequenced sample consisted of PBMCs. This clonotype was obtained from a woman aged 50 to 60 in good health and CMV-seronegative. The chain joins TRBV5-1 to TRBJ2-1; the D gene is possibly TRBD1 (6 bases). The CDR3 is CASSLTGPGEQFF. The CDR3, as DNA: TGCGCCAGCAGCTTGACAGGGCCGGGAGAGCAGTTCTTC. The complete variable domain, with remaining parts taken from reference TRBV5-1 and TRBJ2-1, reads KAGVTQTPRYLIKTRGQQVTLSCSPISGHRSVSWYQQTPGQGLQFLFEYFSETQRNKGNFPGRFSGRQFSNSRSEMNVSTLELGDSALYLCASSLTGPGEQFFGPGTRLTVL.